A single sample gave rise to the 27 T cell receptor beta chains below, sequenced in a study of blood T cell repertoires in COVID-19. Profiled with immunoSEQ multiplex PCR; TCRdb holds only in-frame clones, not every one. The sample lists approximately 190,000 clones, more than 70% seen once, with approximately 5.6% in the top ten. Sequencing was carried out using peripheral blood. These receptors were obtained from a woman aged 40 to 50 who had recovered from COVID-19.

The V and J genes are TRBV7-2 and TRBJ1-2, with D possibly being TRBD1 (5 bases). CDR3 length: 12 residues. Trimming left V 6 bases short and J 4 bases short, with 9 bases between. Germline loops: CDR1 SGHTA, CDR2 FQGNSA. CDR3 region: CASSSGLYGYTF. In DNA, the CDR3 is TGTGCCAGCAGTTCAGGGCTCTATGGCTACACCTTC.

The J gene is TRBJ2-7, the V gene TRBV6-5; TRBD2 aligns across 9 bases. CDR1 MNHEY and CDR2 SVGAGI come from the germline V gene. The CDR3 is 13 amino acids. V gave up 4 bases and J gave up 3 bases; unmatched junction bases: 1. This chain's CDR3 is CASSSTSGYEQYF. The CDR3 region has the DNA TGTGCCAGCAGTTCGACTAGCGGCTACGAGCAGTACTTC.

The chain has TRBV3-1 (or the pseudogene TRBV3-2) and TRBJ1-2; a weak D match, TRBD1 (5 bases). This CDR3 has 16 amino acids. The germline V gene encodes CDR1 LGHDT and CDR2 YNNKEL (reference sequence). V gave up 1 base and J gave up 4 bases, with 16 bases separating them. The DNA of the CDR3 is TGTGCCAGCAGCCAAGGGGGCCTTCTGGGCCCCTATGGCTACACCTTC. Protein product: CASSQGGLLGPYGYTF.

The count of this clone is one. V gene TRBV11-1 combines with J gene TRBJ2-5, with 9 bases matching TRBD2. V lost 1 base, J lost 1 base, and 1 base stayed unmatched. Germline assignment: CDR1 SGHAT and CDR2 FQDESV (reference sequence). CDR3 length: 15 amino acids. Here the CDR3 DNA reads TGTGCCAGCAGCTTAGGGGGACTAGCCCAAGAGACCCAGTACTTC. As protein: CASSLGGLAQETQYF. Together with reference TRBV11-1 and TRBJ2-5, the CDR3 gives the full variable domain: EAEVAQSPRYKITEKSQAVAFWCDPISGHATLYWYRQILGQGPELLVQFQDESVVDDSQLPKDRFSAERLKGVDSTLKIQPAELGDSAMYLCASSLGGLAQETQYFGPGTRLLVL.

V and J are TRBV27 and TRBJ1-2; the D is unclear. Trimming took 2 bases from V and 4 from J, leaving 8 bases between them. CDR3 length equals 13 residues. The V gene's germline CDR1 is MNHEY and CDR2 SMNVEV (reference sequence). CDR3 protein: CASSLRGIYGYTF. CDR3 in DNA: TGTGCCAGCAGTTTACGAGGGATCTATGGCTACACCTTC.

The chain links TRBV27 to TRBJ2-3; 13 bases map to TRBD2. The CDR3 loop spans 15 amino acids. Germline V gene lookup returns CDR1 MNHEY and CDR2 SMNVEV (reference sequence). J was trimmed by 3 bases and V by 6 bases; bases with no gene match: 3. Here the CDR3 DNA reads TGTGCCAGCAGACCGACTAGCGGGAGGACAGATACGCAGTATTTT. Its translation: CASRPTSGRTDTQYF.

This rearrangement joins TRBV30 to TRBJ2-7; tentative D call: TRBD2 (6 bases). The CDR3 is made up of 11 amino acids. Germline-derived CDR1 and CDR2 are GTSNPN and SVGIG (reference sequence). The V end lost 3 bases, the J end lost 7 bases, and 10 bases lay between the germline ends. The CDR3 is CAWRGGPEQYF. The DNA of the CDR3 is TGTGCCTGGAGGGGAGGCCCGGAGCAGTACTTC.

This sequence joins TRBV3-1 (or the pseudogene TRBV3-2) and TRBJ2-7, with a possible D match to TRBD2 (6 bases). V was cut by 0 bases and J by 0 bases, with 15 bases left in between. The CDR3 contains 17 residues. Germline V gene sequence: CDR1 LGHDT, CDR2 YNNKEL (reference sequence). DNA of the CDR3: TGTGCCAGCAGCCAAGAGTCGGGCCGGGAGAGCTCCTACGAGCAGTACTTC. Translation gives CASSQESGRESSYEQYF.

This clone was counted once. Other DNA sequences within the sample encode an identical CDR3. The chain links TRBV27 to TRBJ2-7, with 8 bases that match TRBD1. Losses at the gene ends were 5 bases for V and 4 bases for J; bases not matched to a gene: 7. This CDR3 is 14 amino acids long. CDR1 MNHEY and CDR2 SMNVEV come from the germline V gene (reference sequence). Written as DNA, the CDR3 is TGTGCCAGCAGTCTCGGACAGGGTGGGTACGAGCAGTACTTC. Protein sequence: CASSLGQGGYEQYF.

The count of this clone is one. The CDR3 region has the DNA TGTGCCAGCAGCCGGTTCACTGAAGCTTTCTTT. The encoded protein is CASSRFTEAFF. The chain combines TRBV25-1 with TRBJ1-1; no definite D call. The V gene's germline CDR1 is MGHDK and CDR2 SYGVNS. The germline V and J ends were trimmed by 6 bases and 4 bases, with 6 bases remaining between them. The length of the CDR3 is 11 residues.

The gene calls are TRBV6-2 or TRBV6-3 and TRBJ2-1; 11 bases map to TRBD2. V lost 4 bases to trimming and J lost 0 bases; unmatched junction nucleotides: 5. Germline V gene sequence: CDR1 MNHEY, CDR2 SVGEGT. CDR3 length: 17 amino acids. The CDR3 coding sequence is TGTGCCAGCAGTTTAGCGGGAGGGCCTGGCTCCTACAATGAGCAGTTCTTC. Translated: CASSLAGGPGSYNEQFF.

This clone has just one count. This rearrangement joins TRBV19 to TRBJ2-2; TRBD1 agrees at 7 bases. V gave up 9 bases and J gave up 7 bases; unmatched junction bases: 14. The CDR3 extends over 15 amino acids. CDR1 LNHDA and CDR2 SQIVND come from the germline V gene (reference sequence). CDR3 loop: CASKPGQSLSGELFF. The CDR3 DNA sequence: TGTGCCAGCAAACCGGGACAGTCCCTTAGCGGGGAGCTGTTTTTT. Combining the CDR3 with reference TRBV19 and TRBJ2-2 gives the whole variable domain DGGITQSPKYLFRKEGQNVTLSCEQNLNHDAMYWYRQDPGQGLRLIYYSQIVNDFQKGDIAEGYSVSREKKESFPLTVTSAQKNPTAFYLCASKPGQSLSGELFFGEGSRLTVL.

This clone was observed a single time. V is TRBV19 and J is TRBJ2-2, with 7 bases aligning to TRBD2. J gave up 0 bases and V 8 bases, and 3 bases lay outside the gene matches. This CDR3 is 14 amino acids long. The germline CDR1 and CDR2 sequences are LNHDA and SQIVND (reference sequence). This chain's CDR3 is CASWAGANTGELFF. DNA for the CDR3: TGTGCCAGTTGGGCGGGGGCGAACACCGGGGAGCTGTTTTTT.

The chain recombines TRBV20-1 with TRBJ1-2; 7 bases fit TRBD1. The CDR3 covers 11 residues. The V and J ends lost 6 bases and 8 bases, in that order; junction bases with no gene match: 6. Germline assignment: CDR1 DFQATT and CDR2 SNEGSKA (reference sequence). CDR3 DNA: TGCAGTGCCTTCGACAGGGCCGGCTACACCTTC. It codes for CSAFDRAGYTF.

The gene calls are TRBV1 and TRBJ2-7; TRBD2 is the table's D call, not checked against the DNA. TRBV1 is tagged as a pseudogene. The CDR3 length is 15 residues. CDR3 loop: CTSSQEGRSGGEQYF. The CDR3 nucleotides read TGCACCAGCAGCCAAGAGGGACGCTCGGGGGGGGAGCAGTACTTC.

V and J are TRBV3-1 (or the pseudogene TRBV3-2) and TRBJ2-3; 7 bases fit TRBD2. The junction had 10 bases not matched to a gene; V was cut back by 1 base and J by 6 bases. CDR3 size: 16 residues. Germline V CDR1 and CDR2: LGHDT, YNNKEL (reference sequence). The CDR3, as DNA: TGTGCCAGCAGCCAAGGCGGCGGGGGATTCGGCGATACGCAGTATTTT. Its translation is CASSQGGGGFGDTQYF.

The CDR3 here is CASSLFSPRPGLMRGGSGQYF. The CDR3 coding sequence is TGTGCCAGCAGTTTATTTTCTCCTCGACCGGGCCTTATGCGGGGAGGGAGCGGGCAGTACTTC. V gene TRBV27 combines with J gene TRBJ2-7; TRBD2 matches at 7 bases. The CDR3 is 21 residues long. The trim removed 1 base at V and 9 bases at J, leaving 30 bases unmatched. Germline V lookup: CDR1 MNHEY, CDR2 SMNVEV (reference sequence).

The V and J genes are TRBV6-1 and TRBJ2-3, with 8 bases matching TRBD2. The trim removed 3 bases at V and 2 bases at J, leaving 7 bases unmatched. The CDR3 spans 16 residues. Germline CDR1 MNHNS, CDR2 SASEGT. CDR3 DNA: TGTGCCAGCAGTGACCCTGAGCGGGAGACCACAGATACGCAGTATTTT. It codes for CASSDPERETTDTQYF.

This clone showed up just a few times. DNA for the CDR3: TGTGCCAGCAGCCACCGGGACTTCCTGAAAAAGATAGGCACAGATACGCAGTATTTT. Protein: CASSHRDFLKKIGTDTQYF. The rearrangement joins TRBV14 to TRBJ2-3; the D gene is possibly TRBD2 (6 bases). CDR1 SGHDN and CDR2 FVKESK come from the germline V gene. Trimming cost V 3 bases and J 1 base, with 23 bases left between them. The CDR3 is 19 amino acids.

The chain couples TRBV6-5 to TRBJ2-7; D may be TRBD2 (6 bases). The CDR3 sequence is 14 residues long. V was cut by 8 bases and J by 2 bases, with 16 bases left in between. Per the germline V gene, CDR1 is MNHEY and CDR2 is SVGAGI. CDR3 region: CASRSGGLTYEQYF. CDR3 coding DNA: TGTGCCAGCCGTAGTGGGGGACTCACCTACGAGCAGTACTTC.

In this sample, this clone turned up once. V usage is TRBV30 and J usage is TRBJ1-6; D remains ambiguous. Germline assignment: CDR1 GTSNPN and CDR2 SVGIG (reference sequence). V gave up 0 bases and J gave up 0 bases, with 6 bases separating them. The CDR3 totals 15 residues. This CDR3 is CAWSVGSSYNSPLHF. In DNA, the CDR3 is TGTGCCTGGAGTGTAGGGAGCTCCTATAATTCACCCCTCCACTTT.

The gene calls are TRBV7-9 and TRBJ2-1; no firm D call. The CDR3 length is 13 residues. The V gene's germline CDR1 is SEHNR and CDR2 FQNEAQ (reference sequence). V lost 1 base to trimming and J lost 7 bases, with 8 bases between them. DNA for the CDR3: TGTGCCAGCAGCTTAGAGGCGGAAAATGAGCAGTTCTTC. Translating gives CASSLEAENEQFF.

The CDR3 is CASSPLRQLFSGNTIYF. CDR3 sequence (DNA): TGTGCCAGCTCACCACTCAGACAGCTATTCTCTGGAAACACCATATATTTT. This chain joins TRBV18 and TRBJ1-3; D might be TRBD1 (5 bases). Deletions cut 1 base from V and 0 bases from J, with 13 bases between. Germline CDR1 is KGHSH and CDR2 is LQKENI. The CDR3 spans 17 residues.

The V gene is TRBV6-6, the J gene TRBJ1-2; D not resolved. Germline CDR1 and CDR2: MNHNY and SVGAGI (reference sequence). Trimming took 0 bases from V and 8 from J, leaving 13 bases between them. This CDR3 spans 14 amino acids. CDR3 protein: CASSYSGVGFGYTF. DNA of the CDR3: TGTGCCAGCAGTTACTCGGGAGTCGGGTTCGGCTACACCTTC.

The chain uses TRBV18 and TRBJ1-1; D remains unclear. The CDR3 sequence is 16 residues long. Germline V gene sequence: CDR1 KGHSH, CDR2 LQKENI. V lost 3 bases, J lost 0 bases, and 14 bases lay in between. The CDR3 is CASSPSPPVVNTEAFF. CDR3 coding DNA: TGTGCCAGCTCACCGTCCCCCCCGGTGGTGAACACTGAAGCTTTCTTT.

The genes are TRBV3-1 (or the pseudogene TRBV3-2) and TRBJ1-5, with D possibly TRBD1 on 6 matching bases. Germline assignment: CDR1 LGHDT and CDR2 YNNKEL (reference sequence). The CDR3 has 16 amino acids. Deletions cut 0 bases from V and 2 bases from J, with 11 bases between. For the CDR3, the DNA is TGTGCCAGCAGCCAAGATGCCAGGGGAGGCAATCAGCCCCAGCATTTT. Translated, it gives CASSQDARGGNQPQHF.

The V and J genes are TRBV28 and TRBJ2-7; 9 nucleotides agree with TRBD2. This CDR3 region has 16 residues. V dropped 6 bases and J dropped 2; count of bases not matched to a gene: 11. Germline CDR1 MDHEN, CDR2 SYDVKM. The CDR3 region is CASRTPRGGGAYEQYF. The CDR3 DNA sequence: TGTGCCAGCAGGACCCCCCGGGGCGGGGGGGCCTACGAGCAGTACTTC.